By sample fraction, the clone carrying this TCR beta chain is medium-sized. This sample was included in a study of molecular identifiers for immune sequencing clone quantification. Sorted naive CD8 T cells were those defined as CD8+CD4-CCR7+CD45RA+. Germline CDR1 is MNHEY and CDR2 is SVGAGI. The CDR3 totals 12 residues. V was cut by 5 bases and J by 3 bases, with 6 bases left in between. Via MiXCR, TCRdb re-called the PCR reads, giving one row per CDR3 protein. The table records 9,500 to 15,000 distinct CDR3 sequences, under 20% of them present only once. Material: naive CD8+ T cells from blood, with Jurkat cell RNA spiked in. Subset indicated: FACS-sorted CD8+CD4-CCR7+CD45RA+ naive T cells. The rearrangement uses TRBV6-5 and TRBJ2-3; D gene ambiguous. This TCR was sampled from a human donor in good health. Some libraries in this study had Jurkat cell RNA spiked in. The CDR3 here is CASSKATDTQYF. Written as DNA, the CDR3 is TGTGCCAGCAGTAAGGCGACAGATACGCAGTATTTT.